One sample yielded the 28 T cell receptor beta chains listed below, sequenced in a study of blood T cells in healthy people across ages. A sample-barcoded 5' primer and a J-beta primer mix were used in a second PCR of about 7 to 12 cycles. TCRdb redid the calling of the 5' RACE reads with MiXCR, one entry per CDR3 protein. The sample has under 2 million distinct CDR3 sequences; around 35% are singletons. Sequencing was done on a sample of blood. The receptors were sampled from a woman in her twenties or thirties in good health.

This clonotype has ten or more counts. The V gene is TRBV9, the J gene TRBJ2-1; 7 bases are a match to TRBD1. Per the germline V gene, CDR1 is SGDLS and CDR2 is YYNGEE. CDR3 size: 15 residues. V lost 3 bases and J lost 5; bases outside the gene matches: 8. CDR3 region: CASSARDRPNNEQFF. The CDR3 DNA sequence: TGTGCCAGCAGCGCCCGGGACAGACCAAACAATGAGCAGTTCTTC. The full variable domain, rest sourced from reference TRBV9 and TRBJ2-1, is DSGVTQTPKHLITATGQRVTLRCSPRSGDLSVYWYQQSLDQGLQFLIQYYNGEERAKGNILERFSAQQFPDLHSELNLSSLELGDSALYFCASSARDRPNNEQFFGPGTRLTVL.

This chain connects TRBV15 to TRBJ2-1; 10 positions match TRBD1. This CDR3 region has 17 residues. CDR1 is LNHNV, CDR2 YYDKDF, per germline (reference sequence). The trim removed 3 bases at V and 2 bases at J, leaving 7 bases unmatched. The chain's CDR3 is CATSSKTGQGPYNEQFF. The CDR3 bases are TGTGCCACCAGCAGCAAAACGGGACAGGGGCCCTACAATGAGCAGTTCTTC.

This chain joins TRBV6-4 and TRBJ1-2; D unresolved. V was trimmed by 3 bases and J by 4 bases, leaving 12 bases between them. The CDR3 spans 14 residues. Germline V gives CDR1 MRHNA, CDR2 SNTAGT. The DNA for the CDR3 is TGTGCCAGCAGTGATGGAGGGTTAGGCTATGGCTACACCTTC. Residues: CASSDGGLGYGYTF.

This clonotype was detected only a few times. The chain is built from TRBV21-1 and TRBJ2-1; TRBD2, the table's D call, was not compared with the DNA. TRBV21-1 is noted as a pseudogene. CDR3 length: 14 amino acids. The CDR3 spells CAGPARSTDNEQFF. In DNA form, the CDR3 reads TGTGCCGGCCCCGCAAGGAGCACGGACAATGAGCAGTTCTTC.

The sample holds many counts of this clonotype. J is TRBJ1-1 and V is TRBV27, with a tentative D call TRBD1 (6 bases). The CDR3 has 14 residues. Germline V CDR1 and CDR2: MNHEY, SMNVEV (reference sequence). V lost 2 bases to trimming and J lost 4 bases, with 11 bases between them. CDR3 sequence reads: CASSLGQSSTEAFF. The CDR3 region has the DNA TGTGCCAGCAGTTTAGGACAGTCTTCCACTGAAGCTTTCTTT.

The chain is built from TRBV20-1 and TRBJ2-5, with 9 bases that match TRBD2. V shed 0 bases and J 2 bases; nucleotides not matched to a gene: 13. CDR1 and CDR2 (germline): DFQATT, SNEGSKA (reference sequence). The CDR3 consists of 18 residues. CDR3 in DNA: TGCAGTGCTAGAGATGGGGCGGGGGGGCTTTTATTGCAAGAGACCCAGTACTTC. It specifies CSARDGAGGLLLQETQYF.

This clonotype was seen a handful of times. This rearrangement joins TRBV27 to TRBJ2-3; 8 bases match TRBD2. This CDR3 region has 15 residues. Per germline, CDR1 MNHEY and CDR2 SMNVEV (reference sequence). The trim removed 2 bases at V and 2 bases at J, leaving 3 bases unmatched. In nucleotides, the CDR3 is TGTGCCAGCAGTTTAGGCGGGAGGATCACAGATACGCAGTATTTT. Protein: CASSLGGRITDTQYF.

This clonotype has more than one count but fewer than ten. CDR3: CATSRRVTQVTNTEAFF. DNA for the CDR3: TGTGCCACCAGCAGAAGGGTCACTCAAGTCACGAACACTGAAGCTTTCTTT. The chain has TRBV15 and TRBJ1-1, with unresolved D. Germline V CDR1 and CDR2: LNHNV, YYDKDF (reference sequence). V was clipped by 2 bases and J by 1 base, with 17 bases between them. This CDR3 is 17 amino acids long.

The chain is built from TRBV7-9 and TRBJ2-7; 11 nucleotides agree with TRBD2. The V gene end was trimmed by 5 bases and the J gene end by 4 bases; junction bases not matched to a gene: 10. This CDR3 region has 16 residues. Germline assignment: CDR1 SEHNR and CDR2 FQNEAQ (reference sequence). CDR3 amino acids: CASSPRLAGNLYEQYF. The CDR3 nucleotides read TGTGCCAGCAGCCCGAGACTAGCGGGAAATCTATACGAGCAGTACTTC.

This clonotype was seen ten or more times. The V call is TRBV4-1, the J call TRBJ1-5; D unclear. This CDR3 is 15 amino acids long. V gave up 0 bases and J gave up 3 bases, with 9 bases separating them. Germline values: CDR1 MGHRA, CDR2 YSYEKL. CDR3 sequence: CASSQEPGVNQPQHF. The DNA for the CDR3 is TGCGCCAGCAGCCAAGAGCCCGGGGTCAATCAGCCCCAGCATTTT.

The chain employs TRBV3-1 and TRBJ2-3, with D hard to call. Per germline, CDR1 LGHDT and CDR2 YNNKEL (reference sequence). The CDR3 runs to 15 residues. Trimming shortened V by 0 bases and J by 1 base, and 8 bases separated the two germline ends. CDR3 region: CASSQDRLRTDTQYF. DNA for the CDR3: TGTGCCAGCAGCCAAGATCGACTTCGCACAGATACGCAGTATTTT.

The chain recombines TRBV25-1 with TRBJ2-3; D not resolved. V lost 1 base, J lost 2 bases, and 13 bases lay in between. From germline, CDR1 is MGHDK and CDR2 SYGVNS. The CDR3 loop spans 16 amino acids. In nucleotides, the CDR3 is TGTGCCAGCAGTGAATGGGCAAAGGGTAACACAGATACGCAGTATTTT. It specifies CASSEWAKGNTDTQYF.

This clonotype has only a few counts. The V call is TRBV20-1, the J call TRBJ2-1; D is ambiguous. V dropped 4 bases and J dropped 3 bases, with 10 bases sitting between them. The CDR3 totals 13 residues. CDR1 DFQATT and CDR2 SNEGSKA come from the germline V gene (reference sequence). The CDR3 region has the DNA TGCAGTGCTACCCCCTGGAGCTACAATGAGCAGTTCTTC. Protein: CSATPWSYNEQFF.

The chain carries TRBV5-1 and TRBJ2-7, with unresolved D. The CDR3 runs 16 residues. The germline CDR1 and CDR2 sequences are SGHRS and YFSETQ. The ends were cut back, 3 bases at V and 0 bases at J, with 16 bases in the middle. The CDR3 DNA is TGCGCCAGCAGCTCCCAACCAACCGGGTCCTCCTACGAGCAGTACTTC. This gives the protein CASSSQPTGSSYEQYF.

As regards this clonotype: The junction does not match germline at one end; this may be a read error. The chain joins TRBV6-1 to TRBJ2-7; D is possibly TRBD2 (6 bases). The V gene's germline CDR1 is MNHNS and CDR2 SASEGT. The CDR3 has 14 amino acids. Here the CDR3 DNA reads TGTTCCAGCGAAAAGGGAGGATCATCCTACGAGCAGTACTTC. It codes for CSSEKGGSSYEQYF.

J is TRBJ2-3 and V is TRBV29-1; 12 bases are a match to TRBD2. Per the germline V gene, CDR1 is SQVTM and CDR2 is ANQGSEA. The ends lost 6 bases at V and 11 bases at J; junction bases unmatched: 15. The CDR3 loop spans 15 amino acids. CDR3 residues: CSVRRGGLAGRLQYF. The CDR3, as DNA: TGCAGCGTCCGCAGGGGTGGACTAGCGGGACGGCTGCAGTATTTT.

This clonotype was observed a handful of times. The chain employs TRBV21-1 and TRBJ2-7; the D segment call TRBD2 is taken from the table without a DNA check. TRBV21-1 is an annotated pseudogene. The CDR3 has 17 residues. The CDR3 spells CASSKGASGSHRYEQYF. CDR3 nucleotides: TGTGCCAGCAGCAAAGGAGCTAGCGGGAGTCATCGCTACGAGCAGTACTTC.

The rearrangement uses TRBV6-1 and TRBJ1-2; the D gene is possibly TRBD1 (5 bases). Trimming cost V 0 bases and J 8 bases, with 16 bases left between them. CDR3 length equals 15 residues. CDR1 is MNHNS, CDR2 SASEGT, per germline. Here the CDR3 DNA reads TGTGCCAGCAGTGAAGCGCCCTTGGGGCGCGGAGGCTACACCTTC. This codes for CASSEAPLGRGGYTF.

The rearrangement uses TRBV15 and TRBJ1-2, with D perhaps matching TRBD1 (5 bases). Germline loops: CDR1 LNHNV, CDR2 YYDKDF (reference sequence). V was clipped by 0 bases and J by 7 bases, with 18 bases between them. The CDR3 length is 16 residues. The CDR3 here is CATSRDRAEGPGGYTF. The CDR3 DNA reads TGTGCCACCAGCAGAGATCGGGCAGAGGGGCCGGGTGGCTACACCTTC.

This rearrangement joins TRBV25-1 to TRBJ2-7, with 8 positions matching TRBD2. This CDR3 is 16 amino acids long. The junction had 14 bases not matched to a gene; V was cut back by 7 bases and J by 3 bases. CDR1 MGHDK and CDR2 SYGVNS come from the germline V gene. CDR3 region: CASTSGGPGGVYEQYF. In DNA, the CDR3 is TGTGCCAGCACTTCGGGGGGGCCCGGTGGTGTCTACGAGCAGTACTTC.

Concerning this clonotype: A much larger clone is a single base away; this may be a read error. V and J are TRBV12-3 or TRBV12-4 and TRBJ2-7; D gene ambiguous. The CDR3 totals 13 residues. V lost 1 base and J 5 bases, leaving 9 bases between the germline ends. The CDR3 nucleotides are TGTGCCAGCAGTTTAGGGCTAGAGCACGAGCAGTACTTC. Translated: CASSLGLEHEQYF.

This clonotype was observed a handful of times. The rearrangement links TRBV27 to TRBJ1-6, with D perhaps TRBD1 (5 bases). The CDR3 runs 15 residues. CDR1 is MNHEY and CDR2 is SMNVEV in the germline V gene (reference sequence). Trimming cost V 3 bases and J 9 bases, with 15 bases left between them. This chain's CDR3 is CASSFLQGSGSPLHF. CDR3 nucleotides: TGTGCCAGCAGTTTCCTCCAGGGTAGCGGTTCACCCCTCCACTTT.

This clonotype has a handful of counts. The chain carries TRBV4-1 and TRBJ2-7; D is ambiguous. Between the trimmed V and J ends, which lost 0 bases and 2 bases, there was a span of 8 bases. The CDR3 length is 14 residues. From germline, CDR1 is MGHRA and CDR2 YSYEKL. The CDR3 DNA is TGCGCCAGCAGCCAAGATGGCGGAACCTACGAGCAGTACTTC. Its protein product is CASSQDGGTYEQYF.

With regard to this clonotype: Germline and junction disagree at one end, which may indicate a read error. V gene TRBV12-3 or TRBV12-4 combines with J gene TRBJ1-4; D is unresolved. The CDR3 spans 13 residues. The CDR3 region is CASSPMRYEKRFF. As DNA, the CDR3 is TGTGCCAGCAGCCCGATGCGATATGAAAAACGGTTTTTT.

This clonotype turned up a few times. The chain is built from TRBV12-3 or TRBV12-4 and TRBJ2-5, with 14 bases lining up with TRBD2. The CDR3 spans 16 residues. V dropped 2 bases and J dropped 4; count of bases not matched to a gene: 3. In nucleotides, the CDR3 is TGTGCCAGCAGTTTACCTGGGACTAGCGGGAGAGAGACCCAGTACTTC. As protein: CASSLPGTSGRETQYF.

In its sample, this clonotype was seen a few times. The V gene is TRBV30, the J gene TRBJ2-6, with D tentatively TRBD1 (5 bases). V was clipped by 2 bases and J by 0 bases, with 8 bases between them. This CDR3 spans 15 amino acids. Germline CDR1 is GTSNPN and CDR2 is SVGIG (reference sequence). The DNA of the CDR3 is TGTGCCTGGAGTAGTGACAGCTCTGGGGCCAACGTCCTGACTTTC. Protein: CAWSSDSSGANVLTF.

V is TRBV7-9 and J is TRBJ2-7, with a tentative D call TRBD2 (6 bases). CDR3 length: 15 residues. V lost 5 bases and J lost 0, with 14 bases in between. Germline values: CDR1 SEHNR, CDR2 FQNEAQ (reference sequence). This CDR3 is CASSPGDFISYEQYF. For the CDR3, the DNA is TGTGCCAGCAGCCCGGGGGACTTTATCTCCTACGAGCAGTACTTC. The variable domain in full, completed from reference TRBV7-9 and TRBJ2-7, reads DTGVSQNPRHKITKRGQNVTFRCDPISEHNRLYWYRQTLGQGPEFLTYFQNEAQLEKSRLLSDRFSAERPKGSFSTLEIQRTEQGDSAMYLCASSPGDFISYEQYFGPGTRLTVT.

This chain joins TRBV11-2 and TRBJ2-7; a possible D gene is TRBD1 (5 bases). The germline V gene has CDR1 SGHAT and CDR2 FQNNGV. The V end lost 0 bases, the J end lost 6 bases, and 15 bases lay between the germline ends. This CDR3 region has 15 residues. The CDR3 region has the DNA TGTGCCAGCAGCTTAGACTTAGCAGGAAGGGGCGAGCAGTACTTC. Amino acid sequence: CASSLDLAGRGEQYF. The full variable domain, rest sourced from reference TRBV11-2 and TRBJ2-7, is EAGVAQSPRYKIIEKRQSVAFWCNPISGHATLYWYQQILGQGPKLLIQFQNNGVVDDSQLPKDRFSAERLKGVDSTLKIQPAKLEDSAVYLCASSLDLAGRGEQYFGPGTRLTVT.